This TCR beta chain appears in the sequencing data of a study of human T cells and chemical hapten exposure. Overall study: The use of 2% DPC on approximately 2 cm by approximately 2 cm of upper inner arm skin constituted sensitization.

The library gave individual cDNA molecules unique molecular identifiers. Methods used by the authors: From 23,224 to 690,600 TCRs were found per sample, with a median of 95,638. TCRdb analysed the RACE reads with MiXCR anew, one entry per CDR3 protein. The V and J calls shown here were made by TCRdb, not taken from the authors' results. The table records roughly 120,000 distinct CDR3 sequences, 9% to 13% of them present only once. Time point: patch test 1, 2 weeks after DPC sensitization. Treatment reported: therapeutic diphenylcyclopropenone sensitization with weekly scalp DPC. This clonotype was detected only a few times. The germline V gene has CDR1 SGDLS and CDR2 YYNGEE. The CDR3 sequence is 16 residues long. V dropped 4 bases and J dropped 1; count of bases not matched to a gene: 7.

The sample here was whole blood, taken in connection with sensitization to the hapten diphenylcyclopropenone (DPC). The J gene is TRBJ2-3, the V gene TRBV9; 9 nucleotides agree with TRBD1. This sequence was found in a woman aged 50 to 60 with alopecia areata. Some clones in this sample may be carry-over from other donors' samples. CDR3 coding DNA: TGTGCCAGCAGCCCCACCGGGACAGGGCGCACAGATACGCAGTATTTT. Translating gives CASSPTGTGRTDTQYF. Based on the CDR3 plus reference TRBV9 and TRBJ2-3, the full variable domain is DSGVTQTPKHLITATGQRVTLRCSPRSGDLSVYWYQQSLDQGLQFLIQYYNGEERAKGNILERFSAQQFPDLHSELNLSSLELGDSALYFCASSPTGTGRTDTQYFGPGTRLTVL.